The table lists the clone carrying this TCR beta chain with a count of one. Its target is unknown. Repertoires were generated with immunoSEQ multiplex PCR, while TCRdb's copy carries only in-frame clones and drops some. The sample lists about 110,000 clones; around 84% were seen once. This sample stems from a study of T cell responses to AZD1222 COVID-19 vaccine. The overall study: Second-dose intervals of approximately 4 or approximately 12 weeks were pooled. Points from the study as a whole: The study found Spike-specific TCR breadth and depth rose after two AZD1222 doses. Donors skewed white British and female; clonal diversity was possibly underestimated. Nearly half of spike-specific TCRs reportedly target variant regions that are unmutated in the B.1.351 and B.1.1.7 variants.

V shed 0 bases, J shed 8 bases, and the junction held 8 bases outside the gene matches. Germline values: CDR1 LGHDT, CDR2 YNNKEL (reference sequence). CDR3 length: 16 residues. The receptor was derived from an adult in good health. Sequencing used peripheral blood, obtained on day 0 of AZD1222 vaccination. The genes are TRBV3-1 (or the pseudogene TRBV3-2) and TRBJ1-3; 9 bases fit TRBD1. The CDR3 protein is CASSQDSTGGRDTIYF. In DNA form, the CDR3 reads TGTGCCAGCAGCCAAGACTCGACAGGGGGTAGAGACACCATATATTTT.